The 23 T cell receptor beta chains below were found in one sample sequenced in a study of cytomegalovirus exposure and HLA in healthy donors. The study ran its PCR with 60 Vbeta and 13 Jbeta primers. This table comes from immunoSEQ multiplex PCR, and its TCRdb copy is limited to in-frame clones, with some not included. The sample has about 300,000 clones, 86% seen once; the top ten hold around 3.7%. Sequenced input: PBMCs. All receptors come from a middle-aged man in good health and CMV-seropositive.

The V gene is TRBV7-2, the J gene TRBJ2-1, with D possibly being TRBD1 (6 bases). The CDR3 sequence is 15 residues long. The V and J ends lost 5 bases and 0 bases respectively, with 11 bases between them. Per germline, CDR1 SGHTA and CDR2 FQGNSA. CDR3 coding DNA: TGTGCCAGCAGCCCGGACAGATCCTCCTACAATGAGCAGTTCTTC. Translated, it gives CASSPDRSSYNEQFF.

The chain is built from TRBV6-5 and TRBJ1-2; TRBD1 might be the D (5 bases). CDR1 and CDR2 from the germline V gene are MNHEY and SVGAGI. The CDR3 consists of 13 residues. V lost 5 bases and J 5 bases, leaving 12 bases between the germline ends. The CDR3: CASSGGTAYGYTF. The CDR3 DNA sequence: TGTGCCAGCAGTGGAGGGACCGCATATGGCTACACCTTC.

The V and J genes are TRBV13 and TRBJ1-2; 7 nucleotides agree with TRBD1. Germline CDR1 PRHDT, CDR2 FYEKMQ (reference sequence). J was trimmed by 8 bases and V by 2 bases; bases with no gene match: 2. CDR3 length equals 12 residues. CDR3 bases: TGTGCCAGCAGCTTACAGGGGGGCGGCTACACCTTC. It is translated as CASSLQGGGYTF.

This clone was recorded once. The rearrangement joins TRBV10-3 to TRBJ2-5, with TRBD2 matching 9 bases. The CDR3 is 13 residues long. Germline CDR1 and CDR2: ENHRY and SYGVKD. V trimming: 6 bases; J trimming: 7 bases; junction bases outside the gene matches: 6. The CDR3 DNA follows: TGTGCCATCAGCCGGACTAGCGAGGGGACCCAGTACTTC. This translates into CAISRTSEGTQYF.

This chain links TRBV27 with TRBJ1-6; TRBD1 agrees at 12 bases. CDR3 length: 16 amino acids. Germline CDR1 MNHEY, CDR2 SMNVEV (reference sequence). V lost 2 bases to trimming and J lost 8 bases; unmatched junction nucleotides: 4. CDR3 nucleotides: TGTGCCAGCAGTTTAAAGGGACAGGGGGCGGATTCACCCCTCCACTTT. Its protein is CASSLKGQGADSPLHF.

The chain combines TRBV5-1 with TRBJ2-2; TRBD2 might be the D (5 bases). The length of the CDR3 is 18 residues. With 6 bases removed from V and 0 bases from J, the gap between germline ends came to 21 bases. The germline V gene encodes CDR1 SGHRS and CDR2 YFSETQ. This chain's CDR3 is CASNPIWTGQSNTGELFF. In DNA, the CDR3 is TGCGCCAGCAACCCAATATGGACTGGCCAATCGAACACCGGGGAGCTGTTTTTT.

The CDR3 DNA reads as TGCGCCAGCAGCCAAGGGTATGGCGGGTCTCCCTACAATGAGCAGTTCTTC. Translated, it gives CASSQGYGGSPYNEQFF. The genes are TRBV4-1 and TRBJ2-1; D possibly corresponds to TRBD2 (5 bases). Germline V gene data show CDR1 as MGHRA and CDR2 as YSYEKL. Trimming pared 1 base from V and 2 bases from J, leaving 15 bases between. The CDR3 has 17 residues.

This clone was seen more than once but under ten times. The J gene is TRBJ2-7, the V gene TRBV7-6; D may be TRBD1 (5 bases). The CDR3 length is 13 residues. Trimming stripped 5 bases from V and 2 bases from J, with 10 bases between. Germline CDR1 reads SGHVS; CDR2 reads FNYEAQ. The CDR3 region has the DNA TGTGCCAGCAGCCGGCAGGACACCTACGAGCAGTACTTC. It specifies CASSRQDTYEQYF. The complete variable domain, with remaining parts taken from reference TRBV7-6 and TRBJ2-7, reads GAGVSQSPRYKVTKRGQDVALRCDPISGHVSLYWYRQALGQGPEFLTYFNYEAQQDKSGLPNDRFSAERPEGSISTLTIQRTEQRDSAMYRCASSRQDTYEQYFGPGTRLTVT.

V usage is TRBV30 and J usage is TRBJ1-2; D remains ambiguous. The CDR3 has 14 amino acids. Trimming left V 0 bases short and J 8 bases short, with 16 bases between. Germline V gene sequence: CDR1 GTSNPN, CDR2 SVGIG (reference sequence). CDR3 residues: CAWSVDQVWNGYTF. CDR3 in DNA: TGTGCCTGGAGTGTAGATCAGGTTTGGAACGGCTACACCTTC. The complete variable domain, with remaining parts taken from reference TRBV30 and TRBJ1-2, reads SQTIHQWPATLVQPVGSPLSLECTVEGTSNPNLYWYRQAAGRGLQLLFYSVGIGQISSEVPQNLSASRPQDRQFILSSKKLLLSDSGFYLCAWSVDQVWNGYTFGSGTRLTVV.

This clone was counted once. For the CDR3, the DNA is TGTGCCAGCAGTTTTGGCGCAGGGGGTGAAAAACTGTTTTTT. Its translation is CASSFGAGGEKLFF. V and J are TRBV27 and TRBJ1-4, with 7 bases identical to TRBD1. After removal of 3 bases from V and 7 bases from J, the junction contained 5 bases not matched to a gene. CDR1 and CDR2 from the germline V gene are MNHEY and SMNVEV (reference sequence). The CDR3 spans 14 residues.

This sequence joins TRBV6-5 and TRBJ2-1, with 8 bases matching TRBD2. With V trimmed by 6 bases and J by 4 bases, 8 bases remained unmatched. Germline V gene data show CDR1 as MNHEY and CDR2 as SVGAGI. The CDR3 is 15 amino acids. CDR3 sequence: CASRLTSVGYNEQFF. Written as DNA, the CDR3 is TGTGCCAGCAGGCTGACTAGCGTCGGGTACAATGAGCAGTTCTTC.

This chain uses TRBV7-9 with TRBJ1-5; D is unresolved. Germline V gene lookup returns CDR1 SEHNR and CDR2 FQNEAQ (reference sequence). CDR3 length: 13 amino acids. V shed 6 bases and J shed 4 bases, with 10 bases lying between them. The CDR3 sequence: CASSFAGNQPQHF. DNA of the CDR3: TGTGCCAGCAGTTTCGCGGGGAATCAGCCCCAGCATTTT.

The chain uses TRBV6-5 and TRBJ1-2; 8 bases map to TRBD1. The length of the CDR3 is 14 residues. Germline assignment: CDR1 MNHEY and CDR2 SVGAGI. V lost 5 bases to trimming and J lost 6 bases; unmatched junction nucleotides: 8. CDR3 region: CASSAGRTGNGYTF. Here the CDR3 DNA reads TGTGCCAGCAGTGCCGGGAGGACAGGGAATGGCTACACCTTC.

This rearrangement joins TRBV6-4 to TRBJ1-2; no clear D. The CDR3 contains 14 residues. The V gene's germline CDR1 is MRHNA and CDR2 SNTAGT. V was pared by 3 bases and J by 8 bases, with 16 bases between. CDR3 nucleotide sequence: TGTGCCAGCAGTGAAGGGAGTAGGGCGGGCGGCTACACCTTC. It specifies CASSEGSRAGGYTF.

V and J are TRBV18 and TRBJ2-1; D uncertain. V gave up 2 bases and J gave up 7 bases, with 6 bases separating them. The CDR3 spans 12 residues. Germline CDR1 is KGHSH and CDR2 is LQKENI. CDR3 DNA sequence: TGTGCCAGCTCACCAGAGTGGAATGAGCAGTTCTTC. This codes for CASSPEWNEQFF. The full variable domain, its missing parts supplied by reference TRBV18 and TRBJ2-1, is NAGVMQNPRHLVRRRGQEARLRCSPMKGHSHVYWYRQLPEEGLKFMVYLQKENIIDESGMPKERFSAEFPKEGPSILRIQQVVRGDSAAYFCASSPEWNEQFFGPGTRLTVL.

J is TRBJ1-1 and V is TRBV18; D remains unclear. Trimming took 3 bases from V and 1 from J, leaving 9 bases between them. The CDR3 spans 14 residues. Germline V gene data show CDR1 as KGHSH and CDR2 as LQKENI. CDR3 residues: CASSPGIGNTEAFF. CDR3 DNA: TGTGCCAGCTCACCCGGGATCGGGAACACTGAAGCTTTCTTT. Based on the CDR3 plus reference TRBV18 and TRBJ1-1, the full variable domain is NAGVMQNPRHLVRRRGQEARLRCSPMKGHSHVYWYRQLPEEGLKFMVYLQKENIIDESGMPKERFSAEFPKEGPSILRIQQVVRGDSAAYFCASSPGIGNTEAFFGQGTRLTVV.

The chain uses TRBV27 and TRBJ1-1, with D possibly being TRBD1 (6 bases). CDR1 is MNHEY, CDR2 SMNVEV, per germline (reference sequence). The ends were cut back, 6 bases at V and 6 bases at J, with 8 bases in the middle. The CDR3 is made up of 11 amino acids. CDR3 sequence reads: CASRQGSEAFF. Here the CDR3 DNA reads TGTGCCAGCAGACAGGGATCTGAAGCTTTCTTT.

This clone was seen a handful of times. The chain combines TRBV5-4 with TRBJ1-1, with 8 bases that match TRBD1. V lost 4 bases to trimming and J lost 1 base; unmatched junction nucleotides: 6. Germline assignment: CDR1 SGHNT and CDR2 YYREEE (reference sequence). The CDR3 is 15 amino acids. CDR3 nucleotide sequence: TGTGCCAGCAGCCTCTACAGGGGGTGGAACACTGAAGCTTTCTTT. Encoded protein: CASSLYRGWNTEAFF.

This chain uses TRBV7-2 with TRBJ2-7; 8 positions match TRBD1. The V gene end was trimmed by 4 bases and the J gene end by 4 bases; junction bases not matched to a gene: 9. Germline V gene sequence: CDR1 SGHTA, CDR2 FQGNSA. The CDR3 has 15 residues. The DNA for the CDR3 is TGTGCCAGCAGCTCCATGGACAGGGTGGCGTACGAGCAGTACTTC. It is translated as CASSSMDRVAYEQYF.

The chain recombines TRBV9 with TRBJ2-1, with 8 bases fitting TRBD2. The CDR3 length is 16 residues. V lost 0 bases to trimming and J lost 6 bases; unmatched junction nucleotides: 8. CDR1 and CDR2 (germline): SGDLS, YYNGEE. The CDR3 reads CASSVELAVGGNEQFF. Here the CDR3 DNA reads TGTGCCAGCAGCGTAGAACTAGCGGTGGGGGGCAATGAGCAGTTCTTC.

This clone was seen a handful of times. This sequence joins TRBV4-1 and TRBJ1-1; tentative D call: TRBD1 (5 bases). Deletions cut 6 bases from V and 3 bases from J, with 14 bases between. Germline lookup yields CDR1 MGHRA and CDR2 YSYEKL. The CDR3 covers 14 residues. CDR3: CASSPSQAYTEAFF. Written as DNA, the CDR3 is TGCGCCAGCAGTCCATCACAGGCTTACACTGAAGCTTTCTTT.

V is TRBV11-2 and J is TRBJ2-3; TRBD2 matches 9 bases. The CDR3 has 19 residues. J gave up 2 bases and V 2 bases, and 14 bases lay outside the gene matches. Per the germline V gene, CDR1 is SGHAT and CDR2 is FQNNGV. The CDR3 nucleotides are TGTGCCAGCAGCTTATATATTAGGGTCCTAGCGGGACCCACAGATACGCAGTATTTT. This encodes CASSLYIRVLAGPTDTQYF.

The chain is built from TRBV15 and TRBJ2-5, with 8 bases that match TRBD1. The CDR3 has 14 residues. Looked up from germline, CDR1 is LNHNV and CDR2 is YYDKDF (reference sequence). The ends lost 7 bases at V and 3 bases at J; junction bases unmatched: 7. CDR3 sequence: CATTLDRDEETQYF. In DNA, the CDR3 is TGTGCCACCACCTTGGACAGGGACGAAGAGACCCAGTACTTC. Combining the CDR3 with reference TRBV15 and TRBJ2-5 gives the whole variable domain DAMVIQNPRYQVTQFGKPVTLSCSQTLNHNVMYWYQQKSSQAPKLLFHYYDKDFNNEADTPDNFQSRRPNTSFCFLDIRSPGLGDTAMYLCATTLDRDEETQYFGPGTRLLVL.